This section outlines one T cell receptor (beta chain) sequence together with its context. Its antigen is unidentified. This sample is drawn from a study of cytotoxic CD8 clonotypes in ibrutinib-treated CLL. Whole-study findings and limits: Public clonotypes (which were uncommon) either contracted or remained stable on treatment.

The method was immunoSEQ multiplex PCR; TCRdb's version includes in-frame clones alone and lacks a portion of them. The sample has approximately 350,000 clones, over 60% seen once; the top ten hold under 8%. The receptor's source is a human donor with chronic lymphocytic leukemia. The sequencing here drew on PBMCs, taken after 36 months of ibrutinib treatment.

The CDR3 sequence is CASSAPSGEGPTDTQYF. DNA for the CDR3: TGTGCCAGCAGCGCACCCTCGGGGGAGGGACCCACAGATACGCAGTATTTT. This chain joins TRBV9 and TRBJ2-3, with 7 positions matching TRBD2. V lost 3 bases, J lost 2 bases, and 12 bases stayed unmatched. The CDR3 has 17 residues. Germline V gene sequence: CDR1 SGDLS, CDR2 YYNGEE.